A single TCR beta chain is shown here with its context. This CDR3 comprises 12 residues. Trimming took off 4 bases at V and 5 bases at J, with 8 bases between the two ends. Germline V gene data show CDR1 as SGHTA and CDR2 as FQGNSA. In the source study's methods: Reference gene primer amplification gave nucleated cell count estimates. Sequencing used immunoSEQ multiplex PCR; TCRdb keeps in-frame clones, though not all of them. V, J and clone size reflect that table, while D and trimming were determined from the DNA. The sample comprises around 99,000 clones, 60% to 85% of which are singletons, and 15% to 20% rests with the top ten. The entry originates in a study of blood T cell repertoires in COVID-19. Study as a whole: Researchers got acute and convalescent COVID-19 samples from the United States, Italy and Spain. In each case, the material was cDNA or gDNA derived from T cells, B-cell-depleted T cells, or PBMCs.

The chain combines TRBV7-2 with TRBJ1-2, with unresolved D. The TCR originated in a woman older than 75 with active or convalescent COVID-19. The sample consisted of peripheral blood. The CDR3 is CASSSLPYGYTF. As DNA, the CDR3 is TGTGCCAGCAGCTCCCTCCCTTATGGCTACACCTTC.